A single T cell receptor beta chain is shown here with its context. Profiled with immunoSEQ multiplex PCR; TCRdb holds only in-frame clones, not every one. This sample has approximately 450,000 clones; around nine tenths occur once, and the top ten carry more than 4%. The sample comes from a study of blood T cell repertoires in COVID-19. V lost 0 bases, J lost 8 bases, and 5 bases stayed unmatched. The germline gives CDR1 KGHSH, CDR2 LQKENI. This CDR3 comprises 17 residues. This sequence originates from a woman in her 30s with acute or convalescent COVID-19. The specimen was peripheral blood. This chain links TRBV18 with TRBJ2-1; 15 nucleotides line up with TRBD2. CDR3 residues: CASSPPGLAGGMDEQFF. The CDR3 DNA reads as TGTGCCAGCTCACCACCGGGACTAGCGGGGGGAATGGATGAGCAGTTCTTC.